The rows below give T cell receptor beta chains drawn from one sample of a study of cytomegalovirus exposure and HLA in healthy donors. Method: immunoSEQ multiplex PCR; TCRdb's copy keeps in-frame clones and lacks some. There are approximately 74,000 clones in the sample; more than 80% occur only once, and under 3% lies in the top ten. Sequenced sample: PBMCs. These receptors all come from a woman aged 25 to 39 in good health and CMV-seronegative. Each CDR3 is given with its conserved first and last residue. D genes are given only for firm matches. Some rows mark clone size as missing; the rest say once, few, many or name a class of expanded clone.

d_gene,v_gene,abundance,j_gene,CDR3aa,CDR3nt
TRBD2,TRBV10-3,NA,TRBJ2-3,CAISEPGGAQPTTDTQYF,TGTGCCATCAGTGAGCCCGGGGGGGCGCAACCCACCACAGATACGCAGTATTTT
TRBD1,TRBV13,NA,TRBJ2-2,CASSFRDRLTGELFF,TGTGCCAGCAGCTTCCGGGACAGGCTCACCGGGGAGCTGTTTTTT
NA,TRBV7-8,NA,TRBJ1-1,CASSPRGTPLMNTEAFF,TGTGCCAGCAGCCCTAGAGGGACACCCTTAATGAACACTGAAGCTTTCTTT
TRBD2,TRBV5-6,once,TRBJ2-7,CASSLVAGGPYEQYF,TGTGCCAGCAGCTTAGTAGCGGGGGGGCCCTACGAGCAGTACTTC
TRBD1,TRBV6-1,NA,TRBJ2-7,CASSWEGQGVYEQYF,TGTGCCAGCAGTTGGGAGGGACAGGGGGTCTACGAGCAGTACTTC
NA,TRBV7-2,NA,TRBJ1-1,CASSYQGNTEAFF,TGTGCCAGCAGTTACCAGGGGAACACTGAAGCTTTCTTT
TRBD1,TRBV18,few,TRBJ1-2,CASSPRDSGYGYTF,TGTGCCAGCTCACCTCGGGACAGCGGATATGGCTACACCTTC
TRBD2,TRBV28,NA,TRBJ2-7,CASSSSGGAVEQYF,TGTGCCAGCAGTTCTAGCGGGGGGGCGGTTGAGCAGTACTTC
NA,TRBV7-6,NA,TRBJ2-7,CASSFDSTYEQYF,TGTGCCAGCAGCTTTGACTCAACCTACGAGCAGTACTTC
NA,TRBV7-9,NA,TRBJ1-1,CATMGHENTEAFF,TGTGCCACCATGGGACATGAGAACACTGAAGCTTTCTTT
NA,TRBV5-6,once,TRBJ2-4,CASSFGGAKNIQYF,TGTGCCAGCAGCTTTGGGGGGGCCAAAAACATTCAGTACTTC
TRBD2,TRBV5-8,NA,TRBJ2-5,CASSFPTSGSSQETQYF,TGTGCCAGCAGCTTCCCGACTAGCGGCTCTTCTCAAGAGACCCAGTACTTC
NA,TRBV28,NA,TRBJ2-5,CASSLTGSGETQYF,TGTGCCAGCAGTTTAACAGGGAGTGGGGAGACCCAGTACTTC
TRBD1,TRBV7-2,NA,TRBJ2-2,CASSLGGQGAVGELFF,TGTGCCAGCAGCTTAGGGGGGCAGGGGGCGGTCGGGGAGCTGTTTTTT
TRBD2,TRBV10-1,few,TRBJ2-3,CASSHLSGGADTQYF,TGCGCCAGCAGTCACCTTAGCGGGGGGGCAGATACGCAGTATTTT
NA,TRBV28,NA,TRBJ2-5,CASSRGLYATSPGLQETQYF,TGTGCCAGCAGCCGAGGGCTTTACGCCACGTCACCGGGACTGCAAGAGACCCAGTACTTC